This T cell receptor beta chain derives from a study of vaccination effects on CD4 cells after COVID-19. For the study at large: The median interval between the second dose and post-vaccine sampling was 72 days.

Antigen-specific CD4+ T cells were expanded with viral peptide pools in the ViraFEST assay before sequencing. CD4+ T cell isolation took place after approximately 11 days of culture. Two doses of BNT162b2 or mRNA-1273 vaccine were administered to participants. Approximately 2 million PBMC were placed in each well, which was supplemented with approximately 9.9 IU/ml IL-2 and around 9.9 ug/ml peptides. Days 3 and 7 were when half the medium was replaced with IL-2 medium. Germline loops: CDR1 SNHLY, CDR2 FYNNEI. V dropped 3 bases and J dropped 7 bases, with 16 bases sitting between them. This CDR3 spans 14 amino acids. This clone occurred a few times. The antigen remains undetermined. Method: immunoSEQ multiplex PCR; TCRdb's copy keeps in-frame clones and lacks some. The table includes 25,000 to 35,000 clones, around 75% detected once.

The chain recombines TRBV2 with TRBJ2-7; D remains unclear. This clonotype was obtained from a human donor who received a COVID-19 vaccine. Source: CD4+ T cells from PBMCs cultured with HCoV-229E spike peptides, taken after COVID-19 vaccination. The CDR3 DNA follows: TGTGCCAGCAGTGAGATGGGCAGCTATGGGGAGCAGTACTTC. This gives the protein CASSEMGSYGEQYF.